These 32 T cell receptor beta chains share one sample of origin, sequenced in a study of T cell repertoires in ileal Crohn's disease. Data came from immunoSEQ multiplex PCR; TCRdb stores just in-frame clones and leaves some out. The repertoire consists of 55,000 to 65,000 clones, with approximately 91% occurring once and the leading ten covering around 2.1%. Time point indicated: neoterminal ileum biopsy at postoperative endoscopy, about 6 months after surgery. The sequencing input was ileal tissue. The receptors originated from an adult with Crohn's disease.

The chain joins TRBV5-1 to TRBJ2-3; no clear D. Germline lookup yields CDR1 SGHRS and CDR2 YFSETQ. The CDR3 totals 12 residues. V lost 2 bases and J lost 6, with 7 bases in between. The CDR3 spells CASSLIRDTQYF. In nucleotides, the CDR3 is TGCGCCAGCAGCTTAATCAGGGATACGCAGTATTTT.

The chain joins TRBV11-3 to TRBJ2-1; TRBD2 might be the D (6 bases). Germline V gives CDR1 SGHNT, CDR2 YENEEA. Trimming took 1 base from V and 5 from J, leaving 9 bases between them. The CDR3 has 14 amino acids. The CDR3, as DNA: TGTGCCAGCAGCTTAGGTGCGGGGAACAATGAGCAGTTCTTC. This gives the protein CASSLGAGNNEQFF.

The V call is TRBV11-2, the J call TRBJ1-2, with TRBD1 identical over 9 bases. This CDR3 comprises 15 residues. Losses at the gene ends were 3 bases for V and 6 bases for J; bases not matched to a gene: 8. Germline assignment: CDR1 SGHAT and CDR2 FQNNGV. The CDR3 loop reads CASSFGQGHLDGYTF. The CDR3 DNA is TGTGCCAGCAGCTTCGGACAGGGGCATTTGGATGGCTACACCTTC.

The rearrangement joins TRBV29-1 to TRBJ1-2; D is possibly TRBD1 (5 bases). V was shortened by 7 bases and J by 5 bases, with 17 bases between the two germline ends. CDR1 SQVTM and CDR2 ANQGSEA come from the germline V gene. The CDR3 length is 13 residues. DNA for the CDR3: TGCAGCGCAACCACCGGGACTGAATATGGCTACACCTTC. Amino acid sequence: CSATTGTEYGYTF.

The rearrangement links TRBV6-1 to TRBJ2-7; 7 bases fit TRBD1. The CDR3 extends over 15 amino acids. The trim removed 4 bases at V and 3 bases at J, leaving 9 bases unmatched. Germline-derived CDR1 and CDR2 are MNHNS and SASEGT. The CDR3 DNA reads as TGTGCCAGCAGTGCACGGACAGGTCTTTACTACGAGCAGTACGTC. Translated, it gives CASSARTGLYYEQYV.

This chain connects TRBV16 to TRBJ2-1; D remains unclear. The V gene lost 0 bases and the J gene lost 7 bases, with 4 bases spanning the gap. The CDR3 contains 12 residues. Looked up from germline, CDR1 is KGHSY and CDR2 is FQNENV. This CDR3 is CASSQSRNEQFF. CDR3 in DNA: TGTGCCAGCAGCCAATCGAGAAATGAGCAGTTCTTC.

The chain carries TRBV2 and TRBJ1-1; D is unresolved. V lost 7 bases and J lost 4, with 13 bases in between. Germline values: CDR1 SNHLY, CDR2 FYNNEI. This CDR3 comprises 13 residues. The DNA of the CDR3 is TGTGCCAGCAAAAAGGAGGTAGGCACTGAAGCTTTCTTT. It encodes CASKKEVGTEAFF.

The chain links TRBV6-1 to TRBJ1-2; no reliable D call. V dropped 2 bases and J dropped 4 bases, with 14 bases sitting between them. The CDR3 runs to 15 residues. In germline, CDR1 is MNHNS, CDR2 SASEGT. The CDR3 sequence: CASSELRSLSYGYTF. Written as DNA, the CDR3 is TGTGCCAGCAGTGAACTTCGTTCCCTCTCCTATGGCTACACCTTC.

This clone was seen a single time. This sequence joins TRBV7-8 and TRBJ2-7; D possibly corresponds to TRBD1 (7 bases). CDR3 size: 15 residues. In germline, CDR1 is SGHVS, CDR2 FQNEAQ. V was shortened by 3 bases and J by 4 bases, with 16 bases between the two germline ends. CDR3 residues: CASSFRDRGGYEQYV. CDR3 sequence (DNA): TGTGCCAGCAGCTTCCGGGACAGAGGAGGGTACGAGCAGTACGTC.

The CDR3 coding sequence is TGTGCCAGCAGTGGGCTCACGGGTTTCGAGCAGTTCTTC. This gives the protein CASSGLTGFEQFF. V is TRBV2 and J is TRBJ2-1, with D unresolved. With 4 bases removed from V and 10 bases from J, the gap between germline ends came to 14 bases. The CDR3 length is 13 residues. Germline-derived CDR1 and CDR2 are SNHLY and FYNNEI.

The chain carries TRBV5-6 and TRBJ2-7, with D possibly TRBD2 on 6 matching bases. Trimming cost V 4 bases and J 2 bases, with 13 bases left between them. Germline V CDR1 and CDR2: SGHDT, YYEEEE. CDR3 size: 14 residues. The DNA for the CDR3 is TGTGCCAGCAGCAGGGAGGCAAAAACCTACGAGCAGTACTTC. This gives the protein CASSREAKTYEQYF.

J is TRBJ2-7 and V is TRBV29-1, with 7 bases lining up with TRBD1. This CDR3 spans 16 amino acids. After removal of 7 bases from V and 5 bases from J, the junction contained 20 bases not matched to a gene. The germline V gene encodes CDR1 SQVTM and CDR2 ANQGSEA. The CDR3 protein is CSGGFEGQSQMNEQYV. For the CDR3, the DNA is TGCAGCGGGGGGTTCGAGGGACAGTCACAAATGAACGAGCAGTACGTC.

CDR3: CASSPKRLAASDTQYF. The CDR3 DNA is TGTGCCAGCAGCCCGAAAAGACTAGCGGCGTCAGATACGCAGTATTTT. The rearrangement uses TRBV5-4 and TRBJ2-3; TRBD2 agrees at 9 bases. The CDR3 consists of 16 residues. Germline V gene data show CDR1 as SGHNT and CDR2 as YYREEE (reference sequence). After removal of 4 bases from V and 4 bases from J, the junction contained 10 bases not matched to a gene.

V and J are TRBV6-6 and TRBJ1-1; D remains unclear. The germline CDR1 and CDR2 sequences are MNHNY and SVGAGI (reference sequence). The CDR3 runs to 16 residues. The ends were cut back, 2 bases at V and 6 bases at J, with 19 bases in the middle. The CDR3 spells CASSYVPPGRGAEAFF. Here the CDR3 DNA reads TGTGCCAGCAGTTACGTACCCCCGGGTCGCGGGGCTGAAGCTTTCTTT.

This chain connects TRBV5-6 to TRBJ2-3; D unclear. V was pared by 2 bases and J by 1 base, with 8 bases between. The CDR3 is 14 residues long. CDR1 and CDR2 from the germline V gene are SGHDT and YYEEEE. CDR3 amino acids: CASSFGPRTDTQYF. In DNA form, the CDR3 reads TGTGCCAGCAGCTTTGGGCCCCGCACAGATACGCAGTATTTT.

The gene calls are TRBV19 and TRBJ1-1, with D unresolved. Trimming stripped 6 bases from V and 11 bases from J, with 19 bases between. This CDR3 contains 13 residues. Germline lookup yields CDR1 LNHDA and CDR2 SQIVND (reference sequence). The CDR3 coding sequence is TGTGCCAGTAGAGCGGCGCAGACGGCTCGTGCTTTCTTT. Residues: CASRAAQTARAFF.

The CDR3 sequence: CAWRGHSALTGELFF. The CDR3 nucleotides are TGTGCCTGGAGGGGCCATAGCGCCCTCACCGGGGAGCTGTTTTTT. This chain connects TRBV30 to TRBJ2-2; maybe TRBD2 (5 bases). Germline V CDR1 and CDR2: GTSNPN, SVGIG (reference sequence). V was cut by 3 bases and J by 4 bases, with 15 bases left in between. This CDR3 has 15 residues.

V usage is TRBV4-3 and J usage is TRBJ2-1; D call uncertain. V was shortened by 0 bases and J by 7 bases, with 10 bases between the two germline ends. The germline CDR1 and CDR2 sequences are LGHNA and YSLEER. The CDR3 covers 14 residues. The CDR3 coding sequence is TGCGCCAGCAGCCAAGATCGGAGAAGGAATGAGCAGTTCTTC. Its translation is CASSQDRRRNEQFF.

The chain has TRBV7-2 and TRBJ1-5, with D unclear. V dropped 2 bases and J dropped 8 bases, with 13 bases sitting between them. From germline, CDR1 is SGHTA and CDR2 FQGNSA. This CDR3 has 14 amino acids. The CDR3 loop is CASSLMPGIEPQHF. The CDR3 nucleotides read TGTGCCAGCAGCTTAATGCCGGGTATCGAGCCCCAGCATTTT. Together with reference TRBV7-2 and TRBJ1-5, the CDR3 gives the full variable domain: GAGVSQSPSNKVTEKGKDVELRCDPISGHTALYWYRQSLGQGLEFLIYFQGNSAPDKSGLPSDRFSAERTGGSVSTLTIQRTQQEDSAVYLCASSLMPGIEPQHFGDGTRLSIL.

The rearrangement uses TRBV6-6 and TRBJ2-1; 12 positions match TRBD2. V was pared by 6 bases and J by 6 bases, with 9 bases of the junction left unmatched. The CDR3 consists of 16 residues. Per germline, CDR1 MNHNY and CDR2 SVGAGI (reference sequence). Written as DNA, the CDR3 is TGTGCCAGCAGGGACCGACTAGCGGGAGTAGGCAATGAGCAGTTCTTC. Amino acid sequence: CASRDRLAGVGNEQFF.

V is TRBV11-3 and J is TRBJ2-3; 7 bases align to TRBD1. The CDR3 consists of 16 residues. Germline V gene sequence: CDR1 SGHNT, CDR2 YENEEA. J lost 2 bases, V lost 1 base, and 6 bases had no gene match. The CDR3 coding sequence is TGTGCCAGCAGCTTAGGAACAGGGGCGCCCACAGATACGCAGTATTTT. It codes for CASSLGTGAPTDTQYF.

This clone was detected only once. V and J are TRBV5-1 and TRBJ2-3; 10 bases agree with TRBD2. Germline V lookup: CDR1 SGHRS, CDR2 YFSETQ. Germline trimming cut 0 bases from V and 1 base from J; bases unmatched to any gene: 8. This CDR3 contains 18 residues. The CDR3 spells CASSLETSGSAGTDTQYF. The CDR3 DNA reads TGCGCCAGCAGCTTGGAGACTAGCGGGTCGGCGGGCACAGATACGCAGTATTTT.

The chain is built from TRBV18 and TRBJ2-7; maybe TRBD1 (6 bases). Per the germline V gene, CDR1 is KGHSH and CDR2 is LQKENI. This CDR3 spans 14 amino acids. V gave up 6 bases and J gave up 2 bases, with 14 bases separating them. CDR3 loop: CASSEISGAYEQYF. The CDR3 coding sequence is TGTGCCAGCTCCGAGATTTCAGGGGCCTACGAGCAGTACTTC. The full variable domain, with the rest looked up from reference TRBV18 and TRBJ2-7, is NAGVMQNPRHLVRRRGQEARLRCSPMKGHSHVYWYRQLPEEGLKFMVYLQKENIIDESGMPKERFSAEFPKEGPSILRIQQVVRGDSAAYFCASSEISGAYEQYFGPGTRLTVT.

This sequence joins TRBV28 and TRBJ1-6, with unresolved D. This CDR3 has 10 residues. CDR1 is MDHEN and CDR2 is SYDVKM in the germline V gene. Between the trimmed V and J ends, which lost 6 bases and 14 bases, there was a span of 8 bases. Here the CDR3 DNA reads TGTGCCAGCAGCGGAGCCACCCTCCACTTT. Its translation: CASSGATLHF.

This clone was seen only a few times. The chain combines TRBV9 with TRBJ2-1, with D perhaps TRBD1 (5 bases). V dropped 3 bases and J dropped 5 bases, with 12 bases sitting between them. CDR1 SGDLS and CDR2 YYNGEE come from the germline V gene. This CDR3 has 14 residues. The CDR3 DNA follows: TGTGCCAGCAGCGCCGGTAGACAGAACAATGAGCAGTTCTTC. Amino acid sequence: CASSAGRQNNEQFF.

The J gene is TRBJ2-5, the V gene TRBV10-3, with 9 bases aligning to TRBD2. Germline-derived CDR1 and CDR2 are ENHRY and SYGVKD. This CDR3 comprises 16 residues. V shed 4 bases, J shed 0 bases, and the junction held 6 bases outside the gene matches. The CDR3 DNA reads as TGTGCCATCAGTGGGAGACTAGCGGAAAACCAAGAGACCCAGTACTTC. This codes for CAISGRLAENQETQYF.

This sequence joins TRBV7-9 and TRBJ1-1; 11 positions agree with TRBD1. The CDR3 runs to 16 residues. Germline CDR1 is SEHNR and CDR2 is FQNEAQ (reference sequence). V dropped 2 bases and J dropped 5; count of bases not matched to a gene: 7. The CDR3 DNA sequence: TGTGCCAGCAGCTTACTCCTTGGGACAGGGGGTACTGAAGCTTTCTTT. This gives the protein CASSLLLGTGGTEAFF.

This rearrangement joins TRBV7-2 to TRBJ1-2; TRBD1 matches 7 bases. V shed 5 bases, J shed 4 bases, and the junction held 13 bases outside the gene matches. The germline V gene has CDR1 SGHTA and CDR2 FQGNSA. The CDR3 has 16 residues. CDR3 residues: CASSPTTPTGTYGYTF. The CDR3 region has the DNA TGTGCCAGCAGCCCAACTACACCGACAGGGACCTATGGCTACACCTTC. The entire variable domain, with the rest obtained from reference TRBV7-2 and TRBJ1-2, is as follows: GAGVSQSPSNKVTEKGKDVELRCDPISGHTALYWYRQSLGQGLEFLIYFQGNSAPDKSGLPSDRFSAERTGGSVSTLTIQRTQQEDSAVYLCASSPTTPTGTYGYTFGSGTRLTVV.

This chain links TRBV30 with TRBJ2-7; 11 nucleotides align to TRBD2. With 3 bases clipped from V and 2 bases from J, the junction kept 3 bases outside the gene matches. The CDR3 is made up of 14 amino acids. From germline, CDR1 is GTSNPN and CDR2 SVGIG (reference sequence). CDR3 DNA: TGTGCCTGGAGCGGGACTAGCGGTACCTACGAGCAGTACTTC. Its protein product is CAWSGTSGTYEQYF.

This chain connects TRBV6-1 to TRBJ2-5, with D tentatively TRBD1 (5 bases). V was cut by 4 bases and J by 5 bases, with 11 bases left in between. This CDR3 contains 13 residues. The germline gives CDR1 MNHNS, CDR2 SASEGT. The CDR3 spells CASSGGQGETQYF. The CDR3 coding sequence is TGTGCCAGCAGTGGAGGCCAGGGTGAGACCCAGTACTTC.

V gene TRBV28 combines with J gene TRBJ1-4, with 7 bases that match TRBD1. Germline CDR1 is MDHEN and CDR2 is SYDVKM. V lost 7 bases, J lost 7 bases, and 9 bases stayed unmatched. The CDR3 loop spans 14 amino acids. The CDR3 loop reads CASTGLDRVEKLFF. The CDR3, as DNA: TGTGCCAGCACTGGTCTAGACAGGGTTGAAAAACTGTTTTTT.

The rearrangement uses TRBV2 and TRBJ2-1; possible D gene TRBD1, 6 bases. V was trimmed by 8 bases and J by 6 bases, leaving 8 bases between them. From germline, CDR1 is SNHLY and CDR2 FYNNEI. The CDR3 covers 11 residues. The CDR3 region is CASQTGNEQFF. CDR3 coding DNA: TGTGCCAGCCAGACAGGCAATGAGCAGTTCTTC.